This T cell receptor beta chain was sequenced for a study of identical twins. Whole-study results and caveats: Out-of-frame TCR alpha sharing in monozygotic twins exceeded recombination model predictions.

cDNA molecules carried unique molecular identifiers, and template switching added a universal primer site. TCRdb ran MiXCR on the 5' RACE reads and lists one entry per CDR3 protein. Here the sample spans about 530,000 distinct CDR3 sequences, 13% to 15% being singletons. This CDR3 spans 15 amino acids. This clonotype was seen only a few times. Its antigen remains unknown. The sample also formed part of further work on yellow fever vaccine responses in identical twins.

The clonotype comes from a woman in her late teens or twenties in good health. The sample comprised CD4+ T cells sorted from blood. This chain links TRBV12-3 or TRBV12-4 with TRBJ2-7; 10 nucleotides match TRBD2. The CDR3 nucleotides are TGTGCCAGCAGCTTAGCGGGGGGCCCCTCCTACGAGCAGTACGTC. This translates into CASSLAGGPSYEQYV.